This TCR beta chain was recorded in a study of blood T cell repertoires in COVID-19. Note on this clone: One end of the junction varies from germline; a read error may be responsible.

Only in-frame clones appear in the TCRdb table, and some are missing; sequencing was by immunoSEQ multiplex PCR. This table holds nearly 55,000 clones, around 78% found once. Per the germline V gene, CDR1 is KGHDR and CDR2 is SFDVKD. The length of the CDR3 is 18 residues. The sequencing sample was made of peripheral blood. V gene TRBV24-1 combines with J gene TRBJ2-5, with TRBD1 matching 9 bases. This receptor was obtained from a human donor with active or convalescent COVID-19. The donor label of this sample is uncertain. The CDR3 DNA sequence: TGTGCCACCTGTGATTGGGCGGACGGGACAGGGTTCCAAGAGACCCAGTACTTC. Protein product: CATCDWADGTGFQETQYF.